This T cell receptor (beta chain) was captured by sequencing in a study of T-cell memory formation after mild COVID-19. On the study more broadly: Largely donor-specific TCR clusters were found. Points from the study as a whole: A second wave expanding day 15 to 37 was CD4+-biased; contracting clones were balanced.

In its sample, this clonotype was seen a few times. Its target is not known. From germline, CDR1 is SGDLS and CDR2 YYNGEE. V lost 0 bases and J 8 bases, leaving 16 bases between the germline ends. This CDR3 is built from 15 residues. TCRalpha and TCRbeta libraries used 5'RACE with constant-segment primers and UMIs. TCRdb re-called the 5' RACE reads through MiXCR, storing one row per CDR3 protein. The sample lists about 560,000 distinct CDR3 sequences, less than 25% occurring once. The chain is built from TRBV9 and TRBJ2-3, with D uncertain. The sequenced material came from PBMCs or a T cell subset sorted from them (not recorded which). This TCR came from an adult woman who had mild COVID-19 (a few samples of this study predate the infection). Cell type and time point are not known. The CDR3 coding sequence is TGTGCCAGCAGCGTAGAGCCTCTTGGGGTTGGTACGCAGTATTTT. Its protein product is CASSVEPLGVGTQYF. The full variable domain, rest sourced from reference TRBV9 and TRBJ2-3, is DSGVTQTPKHLITATGQRVTLRCSPRSGDLSVYWYQQSLDQGLQFLIQYYNGEERAKGNILERFSAQQFPDLHSELNLSSLELGDSALYFCASSVEPLGVGTQYFGPGTRLTVL.